The T cell receptor (beta chain) under discussion was sequenced for a study of T cell repertoires in cytomegalovirus infection. As for the study in general: TCR beta signatures that were public indicated CMV infection and matching HLA type.

General study findings and limits: There were carriers of CMV plus the relevant HLA, and cumulative public TCR beta family frequency identified them. HLA-C-restricted TCR beta clonotypes specific for CMV led the ex vivo response.

This clonotype has only a few counts. The antigen is unknown. One entry per CDR3 protein, called by TCRdb with MiXCR from the reads. The table has over 300,000 distinct CDR3 sequences, 15% to 20% seen once; the top ten hold 9.5% to 15%. The CDR3 has 16 amino acids. V shed 5 bases and J 9 bases; nucleotides not matched to a gene: 11. Per the germline V gene, CDR1 is MDHEN and CDR2 is SYDVKM. The sequencing sample was made of PBMCs. This chain uses TRBV28 with TRBJ1-5; 12 bases align to TRBD1. The clonotype was recovered from a human donor in good health (CMV status not recorded). Some clones in this sample may be carry-over from other donors' samples. The CDR3 protein is CASSPPGQGAGGPQHF. In nucleotides, the CDR3 is TGTGCCAGCAGTCCGCCGGGACAGGGGGCTGGTGGGCCCCAGCATTTT.